This TCR beta chain came from a study of T cell responses to AZD1222 COVID-19 vaccine. Study context: Pooled samples include second doses given at about 4 or 12 weeks.

Findings and limits, study-wide: Donors were mostly white British, more females; clonal diversity possibly underestimated. Nearly half of spike-specific TCRs reportedly go after variant regions that carry no mutations. Spike-specific TCRs gained breadth and depth after people received two AZD1222 doses.

CDR1 and CDR2 from the germline V gene are LGHDT and YNNKEL (reference sequence). The CDR3 sequence is 13 residues long. V was shortened by 1 base and J by 2 bases, with 3 bases between the two germline ends. Turning to this clone: Its antigen is unknown. The identical CDR3 is also encoded by other nucleotide sequences in the sample.

Some clones are missing from TCRdb's copy, which holds only in-frame ones; the method was immunoSEQ multiplex PCR. Of 150,000 to 200,000 clones listed, about 89% are singletons. Specimen: peripheral blood, collected on day 0 of AZD1222 vaccination. The source is an adult in good health. The V call is TRBV3-1 (or the pseudogene TRBV3-2), the J call TRBJ1-3; D gene ambiguous. The CDR3, as DNA: TGTGCCAGCAGCCAAGGGACTGGAAACACCATATATTTT. Translated, it gives CASSQGTGNTIYF.